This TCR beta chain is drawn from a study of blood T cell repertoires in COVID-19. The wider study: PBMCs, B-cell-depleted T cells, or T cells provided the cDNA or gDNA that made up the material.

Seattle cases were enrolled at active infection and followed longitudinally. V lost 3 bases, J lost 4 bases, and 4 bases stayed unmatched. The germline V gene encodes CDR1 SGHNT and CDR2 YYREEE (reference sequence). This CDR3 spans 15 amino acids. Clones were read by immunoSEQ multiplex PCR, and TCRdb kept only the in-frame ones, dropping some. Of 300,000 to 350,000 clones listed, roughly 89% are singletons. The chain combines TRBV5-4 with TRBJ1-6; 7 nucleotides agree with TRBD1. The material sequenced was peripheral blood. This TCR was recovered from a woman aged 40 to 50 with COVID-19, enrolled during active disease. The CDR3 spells CASSSWTGYNSPLHF. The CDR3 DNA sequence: TGTGCCAGCAGCTCATGGACAGGTTATAATTCACCCCTCCACTTT.